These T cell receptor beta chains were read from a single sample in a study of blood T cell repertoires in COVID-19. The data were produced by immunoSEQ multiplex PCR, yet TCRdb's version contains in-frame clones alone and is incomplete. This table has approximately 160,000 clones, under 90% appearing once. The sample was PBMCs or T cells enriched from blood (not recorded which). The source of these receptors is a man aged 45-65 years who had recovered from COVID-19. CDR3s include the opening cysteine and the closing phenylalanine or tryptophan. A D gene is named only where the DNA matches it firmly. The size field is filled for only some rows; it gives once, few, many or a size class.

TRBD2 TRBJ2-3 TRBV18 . TGTGCCAGCTCACCGCTCAGACTAGCGGCCGCGAATACAGATACGCAGTATTTT CASSPLRLAAANTDTQYF
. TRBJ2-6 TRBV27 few TGTGCCAGCAGTTCCGTGGGGGCCTCCTCTGGGGCCAACGTCCTGACTTTC CASSSVGASSGANVLTF
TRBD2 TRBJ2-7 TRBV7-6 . TGTGCCAGCAGCTTAGTGGCTAGCGGGGGGGCCCTATACGAGCAGTACTTC CASSLVASGGALYEQYF
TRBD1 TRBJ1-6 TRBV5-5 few TGTGCCAGCAGCTCCGCCCCCCTAGGACAGGGTACTAATTCACCCCTCCACTTT CASSSAPLGQGTNSPLHF
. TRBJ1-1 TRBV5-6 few TGTGCCAGCAGCAGATACCAAGCGTACACTGAAGCTTTCTTT CASSRYQAYTEAFF
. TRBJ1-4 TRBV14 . TGTGCCAGCAGCCCCAGGGTTCAGGAAAAACTGTTTTTT CASSPRVQEKLFF
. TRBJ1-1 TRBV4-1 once TGCGCCAGCAGCCAACCCGTAGGGGAGGTAAACACTGAAGCTTTCTTT CASSQPVGEVNTEAFF
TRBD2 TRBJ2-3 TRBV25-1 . TGTGCCAGCAGTGGCTTTGGACTAGTGGGTAATACGCAGTATTTT CASSGFGLVGNTQYF
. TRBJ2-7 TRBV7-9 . TGTGCCAGCAGCTTAGTAGGCGGATCCTACGAGCAGTACTTC CASSLVGGSYEQYF
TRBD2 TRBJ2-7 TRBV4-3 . TGCGCCAGCAGCCAGGGACTAGCGAGGGCCTACGAGCAGTACTTC CASSQGLARAYEQYF
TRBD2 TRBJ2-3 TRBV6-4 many TGTGCCAGCAGTGAAGGACTAGCGGGGGGGCCAGATACGCAGTATTTT CASSEGLAGGPDTQYF
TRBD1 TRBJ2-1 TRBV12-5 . TGTGCTAGTGGTTTGGTCTTTACACGTGCCCAGGGGGCGTTGGATGAGCAGTTCTTC CASGLVFTRAQGALDEQFF
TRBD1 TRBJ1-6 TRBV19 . TGTGCCAGTCGGAGGACAGGGGGCTCGACACCCCTCCACTTT CASRRTGGSTPLHF
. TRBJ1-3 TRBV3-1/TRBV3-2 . TGTGCCAGCAGCCAAGATTCTATAACAGTCTCTGGAAACACCATATATTTT CASSQDSITVSGNTIYF
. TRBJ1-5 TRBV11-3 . TGTGCCAGCAGCCCCATGCAAGCTTATAGCAATCAGCCCCAGCATTTT CASSPMQAYSNQPQHF
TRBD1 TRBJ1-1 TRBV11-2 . TGTGCCAGCAGCTTAGTTGGTGGAGGGACAGGGCTAAGGTACACTGAAGCTTTCTTT CASSLVGGGTGLRYTEAFF
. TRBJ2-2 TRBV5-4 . TGTGCCAGCAGCGTGGACAGAACCGGGGAGCTGTTTTTT CASSVDRTGELFF
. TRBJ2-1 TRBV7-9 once TGTGCCAGCAGCAGGGACTTTTCATCCTACAATGAGCAGTTCTTC CASSRDFSSYNEQFF
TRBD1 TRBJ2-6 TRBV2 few TGTGCCAGCAGAAAGGGACAGCGCTTCTCTGGGGCCAACGTCCTGACTTTC CASRKGQRFSGANVLTF
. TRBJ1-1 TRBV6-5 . TGTGCCATCTCCATACAGGGCAGGAACACTGAAGCTTTCTTT CAISIQGRNTEAFF
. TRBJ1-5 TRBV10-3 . TGTGCCATCAGTGAGGGGAGCCAGCCCCAGCATTTT CAISEGSQPQHF
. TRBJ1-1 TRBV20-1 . TGCAGTGCTAGAGAACTCAGAGGAGCTTTCTTT CSARELRGAFF
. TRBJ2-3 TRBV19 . TGTGCCAGTTCTAGAGACTTCGCAGATACGCAGTATTTT CASSRDFADTQYF
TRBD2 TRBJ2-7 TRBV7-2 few TGTGCCAGCAGCTCCCATCGGGGGGGCTACGAGCAGTACTTC CASSSHRGGYEQYF
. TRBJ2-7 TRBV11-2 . TGTGCCAGCAGCTTGGGCCGGATTGTCGTCAAAGAAACCTACGAGCAGTACTTC CASSLGRIVVKETYEQYF
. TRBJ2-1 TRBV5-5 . TGTGCCAGCAGCTTGATGGCAGTCAATGAGCAGTTCTTC CASSLMAVNEQFF
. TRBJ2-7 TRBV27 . TGTGCCAGCCCGCGGGGGCGGCTGTACTTC CASPRGRLYF
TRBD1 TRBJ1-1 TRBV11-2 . TGTGCCAGCAGCACGACAGGGTGGACTGAAGCTTTCTTT CASSTTGWTEAFF
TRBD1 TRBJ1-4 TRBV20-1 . TGCAGTGCTCGTGGACAGGGGAGGACTAATGAAAAACTGTTTTTT CSARGQGRTNEKLFF
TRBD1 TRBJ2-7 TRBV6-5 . TGTGCCAGCAGTTACTCGGGGGGACAGGTATCCTACGAGCAGTACTTC CASSYSGGQVSYEQYF
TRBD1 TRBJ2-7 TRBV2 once TGTGCCAGCAACACCGGGACAGGGAACTACGAGCAGTACTTC CASNTGTGNYEQYF
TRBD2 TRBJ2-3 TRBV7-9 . TGTGCCACGCTAGCGGGGGGGAGCACAGATACGCAGTATTTT CATLAGGSTDTQYF
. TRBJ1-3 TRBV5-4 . TGTGCCAGCAGCTTGGAAACAGGGGGAAACACCATATATTTT CASSLETGGNTIYF
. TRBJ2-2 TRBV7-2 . TGTGCCAGCAGCTTAGAGGCCAGGGCGAACACCGGGGAGCTGTTTTTT CASSLEARANTGELFF
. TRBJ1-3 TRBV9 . TGTGCCAGCAGCGTCGGACCAGGGGATAGAAACACCATATATTTT CASSVGPGDRNTIYF
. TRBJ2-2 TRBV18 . TGTGCCAGCTCACTGGAGGGCCGAGGCACCGGGGAGCTGTTTTTT CASSLEGRGTGELFF
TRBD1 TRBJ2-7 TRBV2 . TGTGCCAGCAGTGGCTTAAAATCCGGGACAGGGATCGGATACGAGCAGTACTTC CASSGLKSGTGIGYEQYF
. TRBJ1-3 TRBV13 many TGTGCCAGCAGCTTAGAGGGGGACACGAATGGAAACACCATATATTTT CASSLEGDTNGNTIYF
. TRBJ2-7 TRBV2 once TGTGCCAGCAGTGATGAACCGGTGAGCTCCTACGAGCAGTACTTC CASSDEPVSSYEQYF
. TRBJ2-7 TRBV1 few TGCACCAGCAGCCCAGGCGGGACAGTCCCCTACGAGCAGTACTTC CTSSPGGTVPYEQYF
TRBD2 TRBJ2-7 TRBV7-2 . TGTGCCAGCAGCCAGGGACTAGCGGGGGGGCTCGACGAGCAGTACTTC CASSQGLAGGLDEQYF
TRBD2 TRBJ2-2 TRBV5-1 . TGCGCCAGCAGCGCGGGTAGCGGGGGGGCCTTTACCGGGGAGCTGTTTTTT CASSAGSGGAFTGELFF
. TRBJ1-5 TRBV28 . TGTGCCAGCAGACCCTTCGGCCTCCTGGAGCAGCCCCAGCATTTT CASRPFGLLEQPQHF
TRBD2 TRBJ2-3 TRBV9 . TGTGCCAGCAGCGTAGAGCCCGGACTAGCGGGGGGGCAGGGCACAGATACGCAGTATTTT CASSVEPGLAGGQGTDTQYF
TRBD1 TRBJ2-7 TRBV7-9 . TGTGCCAGCAGCCGAATGGCCGGGACAGGGGGCTACGAGCAGTACTTC CASSRMAGTGGYEQYF
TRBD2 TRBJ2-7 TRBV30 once TGTGCCTGGAGTAGCGGGGGCCACTCCTACGAGCAGTACTTC CAWSSGGHSYEQYF